Detailed here is one T cell receptor beta chain. Antigen unknown. Through week 26, nivolumab 3 mg/kg IV was given weeks 1, 4, 7, 10, then biweekly. The sample comes from a study of ipilimumab plus nivolumab after autologous stem cell transplantation. About the study: The DLBCL cohort had primary refractory and relapsed disease, with 18-month progression-free survival of approximately 83% and 30%.

CDR1 and CDR2 from the germline V gene are MNHEY and SMNVEV (reference sequence). The V end lost 5 bases, the J end lost 3 bases, and 16 bases lay between the germline ends. The CDR3 loop spans 15 amino acids. Only in-frame clones appear in the TCRdb table, and some are missing; sequencing was by immunoSEQ multiplex PCR. There are roughly 17,000 clones in the sample; more than 65% occur only once, and about a third lies in the top ten. Study-level findings and limits: The authors say TCR, Treg and microbiome findings warrant further study.

Here the sequenced sample was PBMCs, taken in a trial of ipilimumab plus nivolumab as post-transplant consolidation. The clonotype originates from a male donor with diffuse large B-cell lymphoma. The rearrangement joins TRBV27 to TRBJ1-1; D perhaps matches TRBD1 (5 bases). The CDR3 DNA sequence: TGTGCCAGCAGTAAGGGGACGTCGGGGCACACTGAAGCTTTCTTT. Its protein product is CASSKGTSGHTEAFF.